These T cell receptor beta chains were read from a single sample in a study of CD8+ T cells in alopecia areata. The data were produced by immunoSEQ multiplex PCR, yet TCRdb's version contains in-frame clones alone and is incomplete. This table holds approximately 89,000 clones, roughly 50% found once. Sequenced: NKG2D-high CD8+ T cells sorted from blood. The receptors come from a human donor with alopecia areata. Each CDR3 is given without its conserved first and last residue. Each record gives: V gene, CDR3 protein.

v_gene: TRBV29-1
CDR3aa: SVEDLGSSSGANVLT

v_gene: TRBV7-9
CDR3aa: ASSPQSSVDEQY

v_gene: TRBV29-1
CDR3aa: SVPLGGLF

v_gene: TRBV28
CDR3aa: ASSPPGSSYEQY

v_gene: TRBV2
CDR3aa: AGDRDSYEQY

v_gene: TRBV6-5
CDR3aa: ASRRGPEAF

v_gene: TRBV29-1
CDR3aa: SVEVAGGGVEQY

v_gene: TRBV7-9
CDR3aa: AGSLGETQY

v_gene: TRBV7-6
CDR3aa: ASSPGTGLEAF

v_gene: TRBV29-1
CDR3aa: SVEEVDRGYGYT

v_gene: TRBV30
CDR3aa: AWSRGEQF

v_gene: TRBV7-8
CDR3aa: ASSLLGTEETQY

v_gene: TRBV7-2
CDR3aa: ASSLRTTVSYEQY